This T cell receptor beta chain came from a study of blood T cell repertoires in COVID-19. Across the whole study: Italy, Spain and the United States were the sources of the convalescent and acute COVID-19 samples. From T cells, B-cell-depleted T cells, or PBMCs came the material, which was cDNA or gDNA.

Germline loops: CDR1 KGHSH, CDR2 LQKENI. The CDR3 runs 15 residues. Trimming cost V 1 base and J 5 bases, with 12 bases left between them. Authors' processing steps: Amplification of reference gene primers was used by the study to estimate nucleated cell counts. Sequencing used immunoSEQ multiplex PCR; TCRdb keeps in-frame clones, though not all of them. Clone size and the V and J calls come from that table; the DNA yielded D and trimming. Among roughly 160,000 clones listed, over 70% were seen once. Study members were between roughly 18 and 100 years old and lived in approximately 25 US regions. The receptor was derived from a woman in her thirties or forties with acute COVID-19. This chain connects TRBV18 to TRBJ2-4; D is unresolved. The sequenced sample was PBMCs or T cells enriched from blood (not recorded which). DNA of the CDR3: TGTGCCAGCTCACCACGCCCGGTCCTCCAAAACATTCAGTACTTC. Its translation is CASSPRPVLQNIQYF.